One T cell receptor beta chain is described in this entry. Its target is unknown. Produced via immunoSEQ multiplex PCR; TCRdb's table is partial and in-frame only. Seen here are about 7,800 clones, 73% observed once, and the top ten hold about three fifths. These data belong to a study of OX40 agonist ivuxolimab in advanced cancers. Across the study: As their treatment, patients were administered ivuxolimab, an agonistic anti-OX40 (CD134) antibody. Dose-escalation patients were diagnosed with hepatocellular carcinoma, melanoma, renal cell cancer or head and neck cancer. The study, taken as a whole, reports: At 0.1 to 3.0 mg/kg, clonal expansion of CD4+ and CD8+ blood T cells had occurred by week 6.

The sample in question was CD4+ or CD8+ T cells sorted from blood, obtained in a trial of the OX40 agonist ivuxolimab. The receptor was isolated from an adult with an advanced solid tumor such as melanoma, head and neck, liver or kidney cancer.

Here the CDR3 DNA reads TGTGCCAGCAGCCCCCAAGGCACAGGGGGAACCGGGGAGCTGTTTTTT. This codes for CASSPQGTGGTGELFF. The chain couples TRBV9 to TRBJ2-2; 8 nucleotides match TRBD1. The CDR3 is 16 amino acids. CDR1 is SGDLS, CDR2 YYNGEE, per germline. The V segment lost 4 bases and the J segment 5 bases; nucleotides outside the gene matches: 10. Full variable domain (missing parts from reference TRBV9 and TRBJ2-2): DSGVTQTPKHLITATGQRVTLRCSPRSGDLSVYWYQQSLDQGLQFLIQYYNGEERAKGNILERFSAQQFPDLHSELNLSSLELGDSALYFCASSPQGTGGTGELFFGEGSRLTVL.